Listed below are T cell receptor beta chains from one sample, sequenced in a study of identical twins. TCRdb reanalysed the 5' RACE reads using MiXCR and keeps one entry per CDR3 protein. The sample yields roughly 490,000 distinct CDR3 sequences, roughly an eighth seen once. These data were also reused for a study on yellow fever vaccine responses in identical twins.

Sequencing was carried out using CD4+ T cells sorted from blood. These TCRs come from a woman aged 18 to 35 in good health. Both conserved end residues are part of each CDR3. A D gene is named only where the DNA matches it firmly. Clone size is stated in some rows and not others, as once, few, many or a class when expanded.

j_call d_call v_call clone_size cdr3_aa cdr3_nt
TRBJ2-5 TRBD2 TRBV6-1 - CASRRLAGSQETQYF TGTGCCAGCAGAAGACTAGCGGGGTCCCAAGAGACCCAGTACTTC
TRBJ2-2 - TRBV29-1 few CSVGYDTNTGELFF TGCAGCGTTGGATACGACACCAACACCGGGGAGCTGTTTTTT
TRBJ1-1 TRBD1 TRBV20-1 few CSAPPQGEFTEAFF TGCAGTGCTCCCCCACAGGGGGAGTTCACTGAAGCTTTCTTT
TRBJ2-1 - TRBV7-2 - CASSLVGSNSYNEQFF TGTGCCAGCAGCTTAGTAGGTTCTAATTCCTACAATGAGCAGTTCTTC
TRBJ2-7 - TRBV2 few CASSVGRSYEQYF TGTGCCAGCAGTGTGGGCAGATCCTACGAGCAGTACTTC
TRBJ2-1 - TRBV28 many CASSPPLYNEQFF TGTGCCAGCAGTCCCCCCCTGTACAATGAGCAGTTCTTC
TRBJ2-7 TRBD1 TRBV11-1 few CASSLRDRGLYEQYF TGTGCCAGCAGCCTCCGGGACAGGGGGCTCTACGAGCAGTACTTC
TRBJ2-3 TRBD2 TRBV24-1 - CATSVGGTSATDTQYF TGTGCCACCAGTGTCGGGGGGACTAGCGCCACAGATACGCAGTATTTT
TRBJ2-1 TRBD2 TRBV5-1 many CASSLPPGGSNEQFF TGCGCCAGCAGCTTGCCACCGGGAGGTTCCAATGAGCAGTTCTTC
TRBJ2-7 - TRBV20-1 - CSARVAGYEQYF TGCAGTGCTAGAGTCGCGGGCTACGAGCAGTACTTC
TRBJ2-6 - TRBV18 - CASSRGLMSGPGANVLTF TGTGCCAGCTCTCGTGGGCTAATGTCGGGGCCTGGGGCCAACGTCCTGACTTTC
TRBJ1-2 TRBD1 TRBV6-5 - CASSYLPGQGDGYTF TGTGCCAGCAGCTATCTACCCGGACAGGGAGACGGCTACACCTTC
TRBJ2-1 - TRBV7-9 - CASSPISEQFF TGTGCCAGCAGCCCGATTAGTGAGCAGTTCTTC
TRBJ2-3 - TRBV5-1 few CASSFGENTQYF TGCGCCAGCAGCTTTGGTGAAAATACGCAGTATTTT
TRBJ2-1 - TRBV27 many CASSRTSSSYNEQFF TGTGCCAGCAGTCGAACTAGTAGCTCCTACAATGAGCAGTTCTTC
TRBJ2-7 TRBD2 TRBV7-2 - CASSLRLAGPEQYF TGTGCCAGCAGCTTAAGGCTAGCGGGACCAGAGCAGTACTTC
TRBJ2-7 - TRBV5-1 few CASSLVGGSKYEQYF TGCGCCAGCAGCTTGGTTGGGGGCTCAAAGTACGAGCAGTACTTC
TRBJ2-5 TRBD2 TRBV29-1 few CSVTRLAGGGETQYF TGCAGCGTGACTCGACTAGCGGGAGGCGGAGAGACCCAGTACTTC
TRBJ1-4 - TRBV7-8 - CASSGRGRQEEKLFF TGTGCCAGCTCGGGTCGGGGGCGGCAGGAGGAAAAACTGTTTTTT
TRBJ2-7 - TRBV14 few CASSPLSGYYEQYF TGTGCCAGCAGCCCACTTTCAGGGTACTACGAGCAGTACTTC
TRBJ2-3 TRBD2 TRBV7-2 - CASSRAGGLDTQYF TGTGCCAGCAGCCGAGCGGGGGGGTTGGATACGCAGTATTTT
TRBJ2-2 - TRBV11-2 - CASSAQLVTGELFF TGTGCCAGCAGCGCCCAACTGGTAACCGGGGAGCTGTTTTTT
TRBJ2-3 TRBD2 TRBV4-3 few CASSLSPGTSVTDTQYF TGCGCCAGCAGCCTTTCACCCGGGACTAGCGTCACAGATACGCAGTATTTT
TRBJ2-1 - TRBV27 - CASSSLSRVGDNEQFF TGTGCCAGCAGTTCTCTTTCCCGGGTAGGGGACAATGAGCAGTTCTTC
TRBJ2-5 - TRBV20-1 - CSASSDLTQYF TGCAGTGCTAGCTCGGACCTGACCCAGTACTTC
TRBJ2-3 - TRBV20-1 - CSARDPYGTDTQYF TGCAGTGCTAGAGACCCTTACGGCACAGATACGCAGTATTTT
TRBJ2-1 - TRBV30 few CAWSLRGGQPYNEQFF TGTGCCTGGAGTCTAAGGGGGGGACAGCCTTACAATGAGCAGTTCTTC
TRBJ2-5 - TRBV3-1 few CASSPNVQETQYF TGTGCCAGCAGCCCAAATGTTCAAGAGACCCAGTACTTC
TRBJ1-2 TRBD1 TRBV12-3/TRBV12-4 few CASSFGQGAGGYTF TGTGCCAGCAGTTTCGGACAGGGGGCTGGAGGCTACACCTTC
TRBJ2-2 TRBD1 TRBV6-2/TRBV6-3 - CASRPDRDGRTGELFF TGTGCCAGCAGACCTGACAGGGATGGAAGGACCGGGGAGCTGTTTTTT
TRBJ2-1 TRBD2 TRBV5-1 - CASSIPGLANNEQFF TGCGCCAGCAGCATTCCGGGACTAGCCAACAATGAGCAGTTCTTC
TRBJ2-1 TRBD2 TRBV29-1 few CSGGLAGGDNEQFF TGCAGCGGGGGACTAGCGGGAGGGGACAATGAGCAGTTCTTC